Presented here are 5 T cell receptor beta chains from one specimen sequenced in a study of blood T cell repertoires in COVID-19. The method was immunoSEQ multiplex PCR; TCRdb's version includes in-frame clones alone and lacks a portion of them. This repertoire shows around 140,000 clones, over 80% found once; its top ten account for roughly a tenth. The sequenced material came from peripheral blood. These receptors all stem from a man aged 55 to 69 with active or convalescent COVID-19.

This clone was picked up one time. The chain uses TRBV5-4 and TRBJ2-7; a possible D gene is TRBD2 (6 bases). CDR1 SGHNT and CDR2 YYREEE come from the germline V gene (reference sequence). The CDR3 totals 15 residues. Between the trimmed V and J ends, which lost 4 bases and 7 bases, there was a span of 21 bases. The CDR3 reads CASSARGTPVLEQYF. CDR3 sequence (DNA): TGTGCCAGCAGCGCCCGGGGGACCCCCGTGTTGGAGCAGTACTTC.

The chain combines TRBV2 with TRBJ2-3; tentatively, D is TRBD1 (5 bases). The CDR3 is 13 residues long. Germline V gene data show CDR1 as SNHLY and CDR2 as FYNNEI. V lost 7 bases, J lost 4 bases, and 12 bases lay in between. The CDR3 sequence is CASTEDKADTQYF. Here the CDR3 DNA reads TGTGCCAGCACCGAGGACAAAGCAGATACGCAGTATTTT.

This sequence joins TRBV6-2 or TRBV6-3 and TRBJ2-2; 7 positions agree with TRBD2. With 2 bases clipped from V and 0 bases from J, the junction kept 6 bases outside the gene matches. Per the germline V gene, CDR1 is MNHEY and CDR2 is SVGEGT. This CDR3 comprises 17 residues. CDR3: CASSYERGYANTGELFF. The CDR3 region has the DNA TGTGCCAGCAGTTACGAGCGGGGCTACGCGAACACCGGGGAGCTGTTTTTT.

The rearrangement uses TRBV28 and TRBJ2-1; 9 positions agree with TRBD2. CDR3 length equals 15 residues. Germline V lookup: CDR1 MDHEN, CDR2 SYDVKM. The J segment lost 4 bases and the V segment lost 3 bases, leaving 4 bases of the junction unmatched. CDR3 protein: CASSLTSGTYNEQFF. The DNA of the CDR3 is TGTGCCAGCAGTTTGACTAGCGGAACGTACAATGAGCAGTTCTTC.

This clone was observed a few times. J is TRBJ1-1 and V is TRBV5-5; the match to TRBD1 covers 9 bases. J was trimmed by 0 bases and V by 3 bases; bases with no gene match: 9. This CDR3 comprises 17 residues. Germline assignment: CDR1 SGHKS and CDR2 YYEKEE (reference sequence). The CDR3 bases are TGTGCCAGCAGCTCCCTATTAGGGACAGGGTTGAACACTGAAGCTTTCTTT. Protein: CASSSLLGTGLNTEAFF.